This TCR beta chain was obtained from a study of immune evolution from preneoplasia to lung adenocarcinoma. The study, taken as a whole, reports: From normal lung to invasive adenocarcinoma, top clone frequencies appeared to decrease. Normal lung had highest clonality; later lesions appeared denser, more diverse.

Sequencing was performed with immunoSEQ multiplex PCR; in TCRdb, only in-frame clones are kept and a portion is missing. Of 11,000 to 15,000 clones listed, 85% to 90% are singletons. Concerning this clone: The antigen remains unidentified.

Resections took place in Japan or China from about 2013 to 2018. H&E slides confirmed each diagnosis, reviewed by two pathologists independently. The material sequenced was FFPE lung adenocarcinoma in situ tissue. This clonotype was obtained from a donor at least 70 years old with lung adenocarcinoma.

CDR3 sequence (DNA): TGTGCCAGCAGTTACGACTTCCGGGGGGAGACCCAGTACTTC. Its protein product is CASSYDFRGETQYF. The rearrangement uses TRBV6-5 and TRBJ2-5; maybe TRBD2 (6 bases). The germline gives CDR1 MNHEY, CDR2 SVGAGI. V was trimmed by 2 bases and J by 5 bases, leaving 12 bases between them. The CDR3 contains 14 residues.